This TCR beta chain was sequenced for a study of blood T cell repertoires in COVID-19. The method was immunoSEQ multiplex PCR; TCRdb's version includes in-frame clones alone and lacks a portion of them. The sample lists approximately 110,000 clones, almost 90% seen once, with nearly 0.9% in the top ten. This clone was observed once. The CDR3 length is 14 residues. The V end lost 1 base, the J end lost 5 bases, and 9 bases lay between the germline ends. Germline lookup yields CDR1 SGHKS and CDR2 YYEKEE (reference sequence). This sequence joins TRBV5-5 and TRBJ2-2; D not resolved. What was sequenced was peripheral blood. The source of this sequence is a woman in her forties or fifties with active or convalescent COVID-19. This CDR3 is CASSLLAGTGELFF. Here the CDR3 DNA reads TGTGCCAGCAGCTTGTTGGCAGGTACCGGGGAGCTGTTTTTT. The full variable domain, with the rest looked up from reference TRBV5-5 and TRBJ2-2, is DAGVTQSPTHLIKTRGQQVTLRCSPISGHKSVSWYQQVLGQGPQFIFQYYEKEERGRGNFPDRFSARQFPNYSSELNVNALLLGDSALYLCASSLLAGTGELFFGEGSRLTVL.